This T cell receptor (beta chain) was obtained from a study of shared clonotypes between healthy human individuals (dated by TCRdb to 2018 to 2020). In terms of the full investigation: Two women and three men aged 18 to 49 years were included in the cohort. For each donor, CD4 naive and CD4 memory were each run on three plates, CD8 naive on two plates, and CD8 memory on one plate. The study deeply sequenced blood TCR repertoires of about 5 healthy adults to estimate repertoire size and the extent of clonotype sharing between individuals. To increase sequencing depth and limit assay-specific biases, different laboratories used diverse techniques to prepare libraries and sequence TCR repertoires. Per donor, leukapheresis produced somewhere between about 0.94 and 9 billion PBMCs. The paper as a whole reports these results and caveats: The small number of donors limited the genetic and exposure-history diversity represented. Naive subsets generally had larger estimated clonotype richness than memory subsets. Higher generation probabilities were observed for clonotypes shared by all four sorted-subset donors than for non-shared clonotypes. Sampling was limited to blood, and TCR repertoires in tissue likely differ from TCR repertoires in blood. Across a handful of donors, around 5.4% of naive CD4, 3% to 3.5% of naive CD8, approximately 2.5% of memory CD4, and approximately 0.4% of memory CD8 clonotypes were shared. Incomplete sequencing was indicated by rarefaction of sorted-subset datasets, despite the large sequencing depth. Pairwise subsampling led to the expectation that sequencing depth would affect the degree of clonotype sharing among donors.

For the CD8 naive samples, CD45RO-negative cells were positively selected for CCR7, yielding a CD45RA+CCR7+ population from which TemRA cells were excluded. The donors were healthy, HIV-negative adults who had no recently reported acute infections or vaccinations. All donors were Caucasian adults living in Nashville, Tennessee, USA. Blood was obtained by leukapheresis, after which PBMCs were separated by Ficoll-Histopaque density gradient centrifugation and cryopreserved in liquid nitrogen vapor phase. Purity and quantity of every magnetically sorted T cell population were checked by analytical flow cytometry. Each sorted fraction had its genomic DNA isolated and then quantified by UV absorbance on a Nanodrop 2000c. Comment on this clone: It lacks a known antigen. No much larger clone exists at a distance of one base, and base qualities are not known.

The germline V gene sets CDR1 to SGHTA and CDR2 to FQGNSA. From the cysteine up to the phenylalanine, the CDR3 has a length of 15 residues. Of all the DNA, just the CDR3 is kept, 45 bases in frame from base 1. The germline V and J ends show losses of 3 bases and 4 bases respectively, and no gene match explains 6 bases of the junction. TCR CDR3 regions were amplified from genomic DNA by multiplex PCR using the deep immunoSEQ assay. Genomic DNA extracted from each cell subset was distributed evenly over all wells of several immunoSEQ 96-well plates, and each plate served as one replicate. For sorted subsets, 200 ng of genomic DNA, equivalent to 25,000 to 30,000 T cell genomes, went into each replicate PCR. Purified libraries were measured with a Qubit 3.0 fluorometer, size-checked on a Bioanalyzer 2100, and measured again with the KAPA Library Quantification kit. A separate single-read 150-cycle Illumina NextSeq 550 flow cell was used to sequence each immunoSEQ 96-well plate. The authors' analysis ran thus. Because only junctional sequences without quality scores were contained in the immunoSEQ output, filtering matching that applied to full-length reads could not be performed. Sequences were annotated with PyIR, a Python wrapper for IgBLAST v1.9, using IMGT germline references to assign V/J genes and CDR3. Any read was removed if the V/J assignment was weak (E-value above 1e-6), the CDR3 was missing, or the read contained stop codons, out-of-frame junctions, or ambiguous translated residues. V3J clonotypes were defined as sequences sharing the same inferred V gene, J gene, and CDR3 amino acid sequence. Percentage overlap between repertoires was calculated by dividing the number of shared unique clonotypes by the size of the smaller repertoire. Three approaches were used to assess repertoire richness: RTK rarefaction, the Chao1 estimator, and Recon v2.1 estimates of unobserved clonotypes. OLGA was used to compute generation probabilities for all TCRbeta clonotypes that the gDNA method yielded from several donors. Entries here come from immuneACCESS through TCRdb and include only in-frame sequences with V and J called. Some clones fail to appear in such tables; in the studies checked, an unresolved V gene covers under half of the shortfall, and the cause of the remainder is unknown. Clone size and the V and J calls come from that table; the DNA yielded D and trimming. For this sample there are roughly 570,000 clones; roughly 98% appear just once. Approximately 0.3% of the sample comes from the top ten.

The rearrangement joined TRBV7-2 to TRBJ2-5, with 9 bases aligning to TRBD2. Sequencing was performed on naive CD8+ T cells sorted from blood. The sample's cell subset or site label, in plain terms: CD45RA+CCR7+. The sequence was obtained from a man under 40 in good health. The CDR3 region has the sequence CASSFSGSGGETQYF. The nucleotide sequence reads as follows: TGTGCCAGCAGCTTTAGCGGGAGTGGGGGAGAGACCCAGTACTTC.